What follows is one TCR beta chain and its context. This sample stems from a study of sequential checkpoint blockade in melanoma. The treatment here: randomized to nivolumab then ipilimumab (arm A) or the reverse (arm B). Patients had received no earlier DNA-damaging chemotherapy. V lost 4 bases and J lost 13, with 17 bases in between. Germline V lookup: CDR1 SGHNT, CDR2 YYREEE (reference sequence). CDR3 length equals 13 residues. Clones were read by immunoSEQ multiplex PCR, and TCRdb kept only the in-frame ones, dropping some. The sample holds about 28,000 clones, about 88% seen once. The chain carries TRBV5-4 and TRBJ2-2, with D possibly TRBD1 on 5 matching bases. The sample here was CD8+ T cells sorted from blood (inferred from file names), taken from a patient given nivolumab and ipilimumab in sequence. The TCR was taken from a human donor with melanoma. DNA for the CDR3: TGTGCCAGCAGCCTTGACAGTCTCCATGGGCTGTTTTTT. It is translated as CASSLDSLHGLFF.